This T cell receptor (beta chain) was found in a study of CD8+CD57+ T cells in acquired aplastic anemia. In the study overall: Yields of DNA that came from sorted CD4+ and CD8+ cells averaged roughly 3.2 ug. Findings of the study overall: Simpson's diversity of CD8+ cells was not significantly different in patients compared with controls. Patients and controls were found to share twenty-nine CD8+ CDR3 sequences.

V lost 2 bases to trimming and J lost 0 bases, with 7 bases between them. Germline-derived CDR1 and CDR2 are SEHNR and FQNEAQ (reference sequence). This CDR3 region has 14 residues. For sequencing, patients were chosen who had shown expansion of CD8+CD57+ cells by flow cytometry. Prior therapy had not been administered to any patient at the time of blood sampling. The template for TCR beta VDJ and CDR3 sequence profiling was genomic DNA. Using its own MiXCR run on the reads, TCRdb lists one record per CDR3 protein. The table shows 150,000 to 200,000 distinct CDR3 sequences, with around 50% occurring only once. This clonotype was seen many times. Its cognate antigen is unknown.

The receptor's source is a human donor with aplastic anemia. Sequences were obtained from sorted CD4+, CD8+, or CD8+CD57+ T cells (not recorded which) from PBMCs. This rearrangement joins TRBV7-9 to TRBJ1-1; a possible D gene is TRBD1 (5 bases). The CDR3 DNA is TGTGCCAGCAGCTTACGGGGGGTGAACACTGAAGCTTTCTTT. Translated, it gives CASSLRGVNTEAFF.